This T cell receptor (beta chain) comes out of a study of cytomegalovirus exposure and HLA in healthy donors. Broader study findings: When analyzed later, a missense DCLRE1C variant was found to be linked to TCR beta V- and J-gene trimming.

PCR primers comprised 60 Vbeta and 13 Jbeta primers. Measured with immunoSEQ multiplex PCR; TCRdb has only the in-frame clones, and not every one. This table has more than 95,000 clones, 60% to 75% appearing once. Of note for this clone: No antigen is known for it.

The TCR originated in an older woman in good health and CMV-seropositive. Source material: PBMCs.

The CDR3 spells CAIGSWTGIQETQYF. As DNA, the CDR3 is TGTGCCATCGGGTCTTGGACAGGGATTCAAGAGACCCAGTACTTC. This chain links TRBV10-3 with TRBJ2-5, with 8 bases matching TRBD1. Germline values: CDR1 ENHRY, CDR2 SYGVKD. The V segment lost 8 bases and the J segment 2 bases; nucleotides outside the gene matches: 10. This CDR3 has 15 amino acids.